This record covers a single TCR beta chain. This sample is part of a study of shared clonotypes between healthy human individuals. The germline gives CDR1 SGHNT, CDR2 YENEEA. V was clipped by 2 bases and J by 0 bases, with 13 bases between them. The CDR3 spans 17 residues. TCRdb's copy holds only in-frame clones and misses some; the assay was immunoSEQ multiplex PCR. The sample includes around 2.1 million clones, around 95% of them seen just once. The sequencing input was naive CD4+ T cells sorted from blood. This sample's subset: CD45RA+ positively selected. This receptor was identified in a man aged 18 to 30 in good health. The chain employs TRBV11-3 and TRBJ2-2; D is undetermined. This chain's CDR3 is CASSLYGGPSNTGELFF. The CDR3 nucleotides are TGTGCCAGCAGCTTATACGGCGGCCCTTCGAACACCGGGGAGCTGTTTTTT.